This T cell receptor (beta chain) appears in the sequencing data of a study of monozygotic twins with cystic fibrosis. About the research overall: Library input was approximately 3.1 micrograms of fragmented DNA, with 15 PCR cycles.

The assay was immunoSEQ multiplex PCR, and TCRdb's table has in-frame clones only and misses some. Altogether more than 9,500 clones are present, about 91% being singletons, with the ten largest covering about 5%. The V and J ends lost 4 bases and 6 bases, in that order; junction bases with no gene match: 9. Germline CDR1 MNHNS, CDR2 SASEGT. This CDR3 region has 15 residues. What was sequenced was blood. V usage is TRBV6-1 and J usage is TRBJ1-5; 7 bases align to TRBD1. This TCR derives from a boy between 2 and 10 years old with cystic fibrosis. The CDR3 loop is CASSGAGGVGQPQHF. CDR3 nucleotides: TGTGCCAGCAGTGGGGCAGGGGGAGTAGGTCAGCCCCAGCATTTT.